This T cell receptor (beta chain) emerged from a study of neoadjuvant nivolumab and ipilimumab in lung cancer. Study findings and constraints: Resected tumors had greater TCR richness and clonality than uninvolved lung.

Trimming took 5 bases from V and 7 from J; bases not matched to a gene: 10. CDR1 is KGHSH and CDR2 is LQKENI in the germline V gene. The CDR3 consists of 15 residues. About this clone: The antigen remains unidentified.

TCRdb's copy holds only in-frame clones and misses some; the assay was immunoSEQ multiplex PCR. The sample holds 45,000 to 55,000 clones, more than 85% seen once. This chain connects TRBV18 to TRBJ1-4, with 7 bases identical to TRBD1. The source is an adult with non-small cell lung cancer. Some clones in this sample may be carry-over from other donors' samples. Material: blood, obtained before neoadjuvant nivolumab, alone or with ipilimumab. CDR3: CASSERQGTTEKLFF. The CDR3 coding sequence is TGTGCCAGCTCAGAGCGACAGGGTACGACTGAAAAACTGTTTTTT. The entire variable domain, with the rest obtained from reference TRBV18 and TRBJ1-4, is as follows: NAGVMQNPRHLVRRRGQEARLRCSPMKGHSHVYWYRQLPEEGLKFMVYLQKENIIDESGMPKERFSAEFPKEGPSILRIQQVVRGDSAAYFCASSERQGTTEKLFFGSGTQLSVL.